This T cell receptor (beta chain) was profiled in a study of T cell responses to AZD1222 COVID-19 vaccine. Findings of the study overall: The study found Spike-specific TCR breadth and depth rose after two AZD1222 doses.

Germline CDR1 SGDLS, CDR2 YYNGEE. V was pared by 4 bases and J by 7 bases, with 7 bases of the junction left unmatched. The CDR3 runs 15 residues. Note on this clone: Its antigen is not identified.

Repertoires were generated with immunoSEQ multiplex PCR, while TCRdb's copy carries only in-frame clones and drops some. The sample includes tens of thousands of clones, 80% seen only once; the top ten take 9% to 13%. The sequence was obtained from an adult in good health. This rearrangement joins TRBV9 to TRBJ2-3, with TRBD2 matching 12 bases. The sample was peripheral blood, taken on day 0 of AZD1222 vaccination. The DNA of the CDR3 is TGTGCCAGCAGCATAGCTAGCGGGGGGGCGAATACGCAGTATTTT. Protein: CASSIASGGANTQYF.